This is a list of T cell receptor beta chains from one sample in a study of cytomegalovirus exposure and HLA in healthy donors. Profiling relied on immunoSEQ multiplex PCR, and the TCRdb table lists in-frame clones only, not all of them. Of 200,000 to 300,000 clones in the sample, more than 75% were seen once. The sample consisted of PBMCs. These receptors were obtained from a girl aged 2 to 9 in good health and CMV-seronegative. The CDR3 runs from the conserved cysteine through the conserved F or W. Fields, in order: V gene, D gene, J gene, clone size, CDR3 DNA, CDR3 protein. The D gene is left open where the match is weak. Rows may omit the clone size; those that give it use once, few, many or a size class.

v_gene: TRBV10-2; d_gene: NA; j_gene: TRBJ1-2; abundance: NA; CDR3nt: TGCGCCAGCAGTCCCGGGGAACATGGCTACACCTTC; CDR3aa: CASSPGEHGYTF
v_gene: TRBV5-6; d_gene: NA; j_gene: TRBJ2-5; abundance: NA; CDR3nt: TGTGCCAGCAGTTTAGTCCGCGAGACCCAGTACTTC; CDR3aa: CASSLVRETQYF
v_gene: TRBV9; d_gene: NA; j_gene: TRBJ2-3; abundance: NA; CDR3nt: TGTGCCAGCAGCGTGAGGGTTCTAAGCACAGATACGCAGTATTTT; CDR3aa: CASSVRVLSTDTQYF
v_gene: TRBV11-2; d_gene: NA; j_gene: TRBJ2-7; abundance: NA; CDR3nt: TGTGCCAGCAGCTTAGCCCCCCTAGGGGGGGGATCCTACGAGCAGTACTTC; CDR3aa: CASSLAPLGGGSYEQYF
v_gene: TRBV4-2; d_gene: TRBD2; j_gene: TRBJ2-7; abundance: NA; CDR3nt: TGTGCCAGCAGCCAAGGAACTAGCGGGACTCGGGAGCAGTACTTC; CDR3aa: CASSQGTSGTREQYF
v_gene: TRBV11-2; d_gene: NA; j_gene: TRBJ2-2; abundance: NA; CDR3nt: TGTGCCAGCAGCTGGGTCGGGGGGCCCGGGGAGCTGTTTTTT; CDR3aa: CASSWVGGPGELFF
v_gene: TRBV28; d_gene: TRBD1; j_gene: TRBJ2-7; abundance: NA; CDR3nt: TGTGCCAGCAGTTTTGAGGGGACAGGCTACGAGCAGTACTTC; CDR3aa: CASSFEGTGYEQYF
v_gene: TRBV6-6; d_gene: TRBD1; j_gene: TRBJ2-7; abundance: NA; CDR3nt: TGTGCCAGCAGTTCACAGGGGGCCTCCTCCTACGAGCAGTACTTC; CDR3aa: CASSSQGASSYEQYF
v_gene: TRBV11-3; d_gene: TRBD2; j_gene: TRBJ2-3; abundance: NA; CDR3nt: TGTGCCAGCAGCTTCCTAGCGGGGGCTCCTTACACAGATACGCAGTATTTT; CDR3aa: CASSFLAGAPYTDTQYF
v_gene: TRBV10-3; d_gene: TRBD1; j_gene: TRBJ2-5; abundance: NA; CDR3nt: TGTGCCATCTCCCCGGGACAGGATGGGAAGACCCAGTACTTC; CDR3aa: CAISPGQDGKTQYF
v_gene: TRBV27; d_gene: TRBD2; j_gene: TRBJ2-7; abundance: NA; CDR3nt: TGTGCCAGCTCATCGCGACTAGCGGGAACCTACGAGCAGTACTTC; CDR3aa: CASSSRLAGTYEQYF
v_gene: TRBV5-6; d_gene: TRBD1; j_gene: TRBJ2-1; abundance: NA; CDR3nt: TGTGCCAGCAGCTTTGGCGTAAACCGGGACAGAGCCTACAATGAGCAGTTCTTC; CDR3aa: CASSFGVNRDRAYNEQFF
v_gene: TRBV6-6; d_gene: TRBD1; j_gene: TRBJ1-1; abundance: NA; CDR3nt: TGTGCCAGCAGTGACCGGGACAGGGGAGGCACTGAAGCTTTCTTT; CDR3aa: CASSDRDRGGTEAFF
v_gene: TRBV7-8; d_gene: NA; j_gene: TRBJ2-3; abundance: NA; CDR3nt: TGTGCCAGCAGCTTAAGCCAGGGGGGTTCTCCTTACACAGATACGCAGTATTTT; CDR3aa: CASSLSQGGSPYTDTQYF
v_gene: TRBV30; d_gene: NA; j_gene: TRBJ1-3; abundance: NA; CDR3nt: TGTGCCTGGAGTGTACTTGGGGACTACTCTGGAAACACCATATATTTT; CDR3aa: CAWSVLGDYSGNTIYF
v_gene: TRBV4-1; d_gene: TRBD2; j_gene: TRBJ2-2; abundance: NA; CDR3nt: TGCGCCAGCAGCCGCGGACTAGCGGGATGGAACACCGGGGAGCTGTTTTTT; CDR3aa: CASSRGLAGWNTGELFF
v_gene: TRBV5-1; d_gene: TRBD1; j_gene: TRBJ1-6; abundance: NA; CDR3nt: TGCGCCAGCAGCTTTAACCCCCGACAGGGCCATAATTCACCCCTCCACTTT; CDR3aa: CASSFNPRQGHNSPLHF
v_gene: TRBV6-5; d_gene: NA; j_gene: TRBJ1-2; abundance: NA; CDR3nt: TGTGCCAGCAGACCACAGGGAACGTTAATCTATGGCTACACCTTC; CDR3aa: CASRPQGTLIYGYTF
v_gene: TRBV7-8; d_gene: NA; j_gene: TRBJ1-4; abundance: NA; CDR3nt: TGTGCCAGCAGCTTACGAACCTCCTCAGGGGCAGCTAATGAAAAACTGTTTTTT; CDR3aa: CASSLRTSSGAANEKLFF
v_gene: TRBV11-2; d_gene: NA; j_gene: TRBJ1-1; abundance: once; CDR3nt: TGTGCCAGCAGCTCCCCGTTCCTGAACACTGAAGCTTTCTTT; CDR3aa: CASSSPFLNTEAFF
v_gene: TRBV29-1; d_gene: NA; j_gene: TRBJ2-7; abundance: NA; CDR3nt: TGCAGCGTGAAGCATAACTACGAGCAGTACTTC; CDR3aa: CSVKHNYEQYF
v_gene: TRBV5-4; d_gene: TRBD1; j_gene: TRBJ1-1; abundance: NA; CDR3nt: TGTGCCAGCAGCTGGGGACAGGGGGCAAAGAACACTGAAGCTTTCTTT; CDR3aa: CASSWGQGAKNTEAFF
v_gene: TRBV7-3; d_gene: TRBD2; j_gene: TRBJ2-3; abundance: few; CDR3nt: TGTGCCAGCAGCTTATGGGCTAGCGGGGGTAGCACAGATACGCAGTATTTT; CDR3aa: CASSLWASGGSTDTQYF
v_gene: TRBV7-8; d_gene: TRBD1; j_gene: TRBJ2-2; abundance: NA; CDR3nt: TGTGCCAGCAGCTTAGTTCACAGGGGAGCGAACACCGGGGAGCTGTTTTTT; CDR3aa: CASSLVHRGANTGELFF
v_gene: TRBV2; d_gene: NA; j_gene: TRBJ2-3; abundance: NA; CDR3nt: TGTGCCAGCAGTGACGTCGCGGGTCCCTTTTCAGATACGCAGTATTTT; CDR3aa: CASSDVAGPFSDTQYF
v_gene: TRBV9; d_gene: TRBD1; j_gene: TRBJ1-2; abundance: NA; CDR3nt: TGTGCCAGCAGCGTAGTGGACAGGGGAAACTATGGCTACACCTTC; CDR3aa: CASSVVDRGNYGYTF
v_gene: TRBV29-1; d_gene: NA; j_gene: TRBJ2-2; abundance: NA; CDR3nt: TGCAGCGCTTCAAGCGGAAGCACTCTAACCGGGGAGCTGTTTTTT; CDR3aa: CSASSGSTLTGELFF
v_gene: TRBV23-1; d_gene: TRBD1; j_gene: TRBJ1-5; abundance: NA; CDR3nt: TGCGCCAGCAGTCATTTGATAGGACAGGGAAAAGATCAGCCCCAGCATTTT; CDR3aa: CASSHLIGQGKDQPQHF
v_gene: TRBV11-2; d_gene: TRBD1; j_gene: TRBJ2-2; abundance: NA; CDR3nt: TGTGCCAGCAGCTCGACAGGGGGCAACACCGGGGAGCTGTTTTTT; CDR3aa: CASSSTGGNTGELFF
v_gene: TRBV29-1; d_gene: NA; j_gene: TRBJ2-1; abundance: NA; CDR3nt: TGCAGCGTTGAAGATCTTGAGAGAAATGGCTACAATGAGCAGTTCTTC; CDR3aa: CSVEDLERNGYNEQFF
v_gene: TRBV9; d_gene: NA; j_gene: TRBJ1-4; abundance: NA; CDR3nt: TGTGCCAGCAGCCCCTCGACAGTTACTAATGAAAAACTGTTTTTT; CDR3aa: CASSPSTVTNEKLFF
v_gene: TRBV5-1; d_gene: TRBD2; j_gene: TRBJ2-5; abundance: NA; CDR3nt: TGCGCCAGCAGGGGAAGCGGGAGGGCTCGGGAGACCCAGTACTTC; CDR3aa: CASRGSGRARETQYF
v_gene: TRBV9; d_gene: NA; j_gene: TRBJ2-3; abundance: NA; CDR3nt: TGTGCCAGCAGCGTCTCAGGACACGTAAGGGCCACAGATACGCAGTATTTT; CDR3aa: CASSVSGHVRATDTQYF
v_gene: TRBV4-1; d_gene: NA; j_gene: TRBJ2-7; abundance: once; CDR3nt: TGCGCCAGCAGTACGTCACGACAGGCCTACGAGCAGTACTTC; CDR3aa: CASSTSRQAYEQYF
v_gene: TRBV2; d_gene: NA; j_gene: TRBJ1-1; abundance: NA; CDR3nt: TGTGCCAGCAGTGAGGCTCGGAGGAACACTGAAGCTTTCTTT; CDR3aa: CASSEARRNTEAFF
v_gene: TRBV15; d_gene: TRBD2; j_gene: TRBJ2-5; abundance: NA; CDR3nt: TGTGCCACCAGCAGAGATCCCAGCGGGGGTTTATTTACAGAGACCCAGTACTTC; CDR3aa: CATSRDPSGGLFTETQYF
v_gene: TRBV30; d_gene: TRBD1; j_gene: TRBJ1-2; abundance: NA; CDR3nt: TGTGCCGGGAAACAGGGGGGTGGCTACACCTTC; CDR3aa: CAGKQGGGYTF
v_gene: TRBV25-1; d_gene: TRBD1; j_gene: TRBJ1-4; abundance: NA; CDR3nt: TGTGCCAGCAGTCCAGCCGGGACAGGGAAAGAAAAACTGTTTTTT; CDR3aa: CASSPAGTGKEKLFF
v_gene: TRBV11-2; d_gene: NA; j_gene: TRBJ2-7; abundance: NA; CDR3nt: TGTGCCAGCAGCTTCGGACTCATCTACGAGCAGTACTTC; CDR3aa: CASSFGLIYEQYF
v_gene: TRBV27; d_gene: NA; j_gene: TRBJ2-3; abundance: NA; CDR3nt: TGTGCCAGCAGTTTTTTCCCGCAGGGCAGCTGGGTGCAGCAGTATTTT; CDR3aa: CASSFFPQGSWVQQYF
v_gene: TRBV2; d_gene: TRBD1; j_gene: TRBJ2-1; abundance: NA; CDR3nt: TGTGCCAGCAGGAAGGGGACAGCTGACAATGAGCAGTTCTTC; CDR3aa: CASRKGTADNEQFF
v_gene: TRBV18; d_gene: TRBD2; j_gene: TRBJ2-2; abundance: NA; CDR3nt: TGTGCCAGCTCACTATGGACTAGCGGGGGGGCCGTCACCGGGGAGCTGTTTTTT; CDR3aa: CASSLWTSGGAVTGELFF